This T cell receptor beta chain is drawn from a study of immune evolution from preneoplasia to lung adenocarcinoma. The sample holds one count of this clone. Its specificity is not known. The length of the CDR3 is 13 residues. Germline V gives CDR1 LNHDA, CDR2 SQIVND (reference sequence). V was clipped by 3 bases and J by 9 bases, with 12 bases between them. Whole-study results and caveats: Normal lung had highest clonality; later lesions appeared denser, more diverse.

The method was immunoSEQ multiplex PCR; TCRdb's version includes in-frame clones alone and lacks a portion of them. Of 3,600 or so clones listed, roughly 71% are singletons. The sample consisted of FFPE lung adenocarcinoma in situ tissue. The V and J genes are TRBV19 and TRBJ2-1, with D unresolved. This TCR came from a person aged 55-85 years with lung adenocarcinoma. The CDR3 region has the DNA TGTGCCAGTAGTATCACTGGGCGGAGTGAGCAGTTCTTC. It codes for CASSITGRSEQFF.